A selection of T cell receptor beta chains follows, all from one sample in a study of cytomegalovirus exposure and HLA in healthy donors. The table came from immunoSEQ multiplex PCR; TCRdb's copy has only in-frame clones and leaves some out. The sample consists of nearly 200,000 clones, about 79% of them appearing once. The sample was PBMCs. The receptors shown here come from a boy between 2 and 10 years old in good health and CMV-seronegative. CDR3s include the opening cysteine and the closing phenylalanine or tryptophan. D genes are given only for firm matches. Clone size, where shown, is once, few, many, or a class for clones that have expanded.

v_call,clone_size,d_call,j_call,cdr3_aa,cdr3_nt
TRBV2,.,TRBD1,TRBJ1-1,CASSQGVISEAFF,TGTGCCAGCAGTCAGGGGGTTATATCTGAAGCTTTCTTT
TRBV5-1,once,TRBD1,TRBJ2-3,CASSLDRGIDTQYF,TGCGCCAGCAGCTTAGACAGGGGAATAGATACGCAGTATTTT
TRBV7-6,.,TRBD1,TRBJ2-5,CASSLVAGGAWQETQYF,TGTGCCAGCAGCTTAGTGGCAGGGGGCGCGTGGCAAGAGACCCAGTACTTC
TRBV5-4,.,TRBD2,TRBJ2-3,CASSLALAATDTQYF,TGTGCCAGCAGCTTGGCGCTAGCGGCCACAGATACGCAGTATTTT
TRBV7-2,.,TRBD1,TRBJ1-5,CASSSDRDQPQHF,TGTGCCAGCAGCTCGGACAGGGATCAGCCCCAGCATTTT
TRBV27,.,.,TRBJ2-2,CASSLSTGRNTGELFF,TGTGCCAGCAGTTTATCCACAGGCAGAAACACCGGGGAGCTGTTTTTT
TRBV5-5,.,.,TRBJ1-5,CASSRDRYSNQPQHF,TGTGCCAGCAGCCGTGACAGGTATAGCAATCAGCCCCAGCATTTT
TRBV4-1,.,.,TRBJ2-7,CASSQVRGEQYF,TGCGCCAGCAGCCAAGTTCGGGGCGAGCAGTACTTC
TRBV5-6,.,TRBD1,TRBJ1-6,CASSLVGTGAGNSPLHF,TGTGCCAGCAGCTTGGTGGGGACAGGGGCTGGCAATTCACCCCTCCACTTT
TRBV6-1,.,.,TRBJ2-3,CASSTGSTDTQYF,TGTGCCAGCAGTACAGGGAGCACAGATACGCAGTATTTT
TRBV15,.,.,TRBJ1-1,CATSDIGGAEAFF,TGTGCCACCAGCGATATAGGGGGAGCTGAAGCTTTCTTT
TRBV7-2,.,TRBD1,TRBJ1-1,CASSARQGAGAIRGTEAFF,TGTGCCAGCAGCGCCCGACAGGGGGCGGGGGCCATCAGGGGCACTGAAGCTTTCTTT
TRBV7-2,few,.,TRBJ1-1,CASSSPIRGKLQNTEAFF,TGTGCCAGCAGCTCCCCGATACGGGGGAAACTACAGAACACTGAAGCTTTCTTT
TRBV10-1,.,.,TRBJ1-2,CARTTKANYGYTF,TGCGCCAGGACGACTAAAGCTAACTATGGCTACACCTTC
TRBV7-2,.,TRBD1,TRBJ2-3,CASSAVKGAGDTQYF,TGTGCCAGCAGCGCCGTTAAGGGGGCCGGAGATACGCAGTATTTT
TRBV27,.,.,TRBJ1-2,CASRRTGVYGYTF,TGTGCCAGCCGTCGTACAGGCGTCTATGGCTACACCTTC
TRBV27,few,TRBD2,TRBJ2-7,CASSLSTGGNAYEQYF,TGTGCCAGCAGTTTATCGACGGGGGGAAACGCCTACGAGCAGTACTTC
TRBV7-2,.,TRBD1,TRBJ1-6,CASSDRGLYNSPLHF,TGTGCCAGCAGCGACAGGGGGCTTTACAATTCACCCCTCCACTTT
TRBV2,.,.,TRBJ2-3,CASKSGPSTDTQYF,TGTGCCAGCAAATCGGGTCCATCGACGGATACGCAGTATTTT
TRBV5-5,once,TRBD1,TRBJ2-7,CASSPTGGVEQYF,TGTGCCAGCAGCCCCACAGGGGGCGTCGAGCAGTACTTC
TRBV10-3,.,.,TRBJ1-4,CAISESTSTNEKLFF,TGTGCCATCAGTGAGTCGACATCAACTAATGAAAAACTGTTTTTT
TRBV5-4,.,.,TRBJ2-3,CASRPWGGADTQYF,TGTGCCAGCAGACCCTGGGGGGGGGCCGATACGCAGTATTTT
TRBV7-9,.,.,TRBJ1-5,CSSSLDSQGIHQPQHF,TGTTCCAGCAGCTTAGATTCCCAGGGAATTCATCAGCCCCAGCATTTT
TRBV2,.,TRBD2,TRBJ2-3,CASKRTSGTDTQYF,TGTGCCAGCAAAAGGACTAGCGGAACAGATACGCAGTATTTT
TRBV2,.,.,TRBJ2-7,CASTLIPSGEQYF,TGTGCCAGCACTCTGATCCCCAGTGGCGAGCAGTACTTC
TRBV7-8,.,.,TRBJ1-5,CASSPRSMDSIQPQHF,TGTGCCAGCAGCCCACGATCGATGGACAGCATTCAGCCCCAGCATTTT
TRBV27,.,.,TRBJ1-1,CASRHRPFGETKAFF,TGTGCCAGCAGACACAGACCTTTCGGGGAGACAAAAGCTTTCTTT
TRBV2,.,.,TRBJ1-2,CASSEAVSLALYGYTF,TGTGCCAGCAGTGAAGCGGTGTCGCTAGCCCTTTATGGCTACACCTTC
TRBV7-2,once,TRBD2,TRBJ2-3,CASSLQRGGTDTQYF,TGTGCCAGCAGCTTACAGCGGGGGGGCACAGATACGCAGTATTTT
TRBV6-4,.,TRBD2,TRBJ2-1,CASSYLAGGNNEQFF,TGTGCCAGCAGTTACCTAGCGGGGGGCAACAATGAGCAGTTCTTC
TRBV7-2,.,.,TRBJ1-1,CASSFAGSEAFF,TGTGCCAGCAGCTTCGCAGGGTCTGAAGCTTTCTTT
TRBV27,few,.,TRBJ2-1,CASTKTGGTLNNEQFF,TGTGCCAGCACTAAGACAGGCGGAACCTTGAACAATGAGCAGTTCTTC